This T cell receptor (beta chain) was sequenced in a study of cytomegalovirus exposure and HLA in healthy donors. The wider study: Of over 350 genotyped donors, more than 65% grouped in the Caucasian-associated ancestry cluster. Study-wide results and caveats: In an earlier analysis, productive rearrangement rates for most beta V segments clustered near 87% or 30%.

This clone has just a few counts. Its antigen remains unidentified. The ends lost 5 bases at V and 1 base at J; junction bases unmatched: 4. Germline CDR1 and CDR2: LNHDA and SQIVND (reference sequence). The CDR3 length is 15 residues. PCR used 60 Vbeta primers and 13 Jbeta primers. Measured with immunoSEQ multiplex PCR; TCRdb has only the in-frame clones, and not every one. Of some 160,000 clones in the sample, around four fifths are singletons; the top ten hold 1.1% to 1.5%. Sequenced input: PBMCs. The sequence was collected from a male donor in good health and CMV-seronegative. The chain couples TRBV19 to TRBJ2-4; 8 bases agree with TRBD1. Here the CDR3 reads CASSVRQGAKNIQYF. In DNA, the CDR3 is TGTGCCAGTAGTGTTAGACAGGGGGCCAAAAACATTCAGTACTTC.